Following are 27 T cell receptor beta chains from one sample sequenced in a study of shared clonotypes between healthy human individuals. Here immunoSEQ multiplex PCR was the method, and the copy in TCRdb shows in-frame clones only, minus some. The repertoire consists of roughly 480,000 clones, with roughly 78% occurring once and the leading ten covering about 12%. Sequencing input: PBMCs. The receptors stem from a middle-aged woman in good health. Some clones in this sample may be carry-over from other donors' samples.

This clone was counted between two and nine times. The chain links TRBV18 to TRBJ1-5; D is unclear. Germline CDR1 KGHSH, CDR2 LQKENI. CDR3 length: 15 residues. The ends were cut back, 1 base at V and 6 bases at J, with 13 bases in the middle. Here the CDR3 DNA reads TGTGCCAGCTCACCACGTTCCGGGGAAGGTCAGCCCCAGCATTTT. Amino acids: CASSPRSGEGQPQHF.

The V call is TRBV2, the J call TRBJ2-1, with unresolved D. CDR3 length equals 14 residues. Germline CDR1 SNHLY, CDR2 FYNNEI. The V end was cut by 3 bases, the J end by 1 base, with 7 bases between. For the CDR3, the DNA is TGTGCCAGCAGTGAGACTGGTTCCTACAATGAGCAGTTCTTC. It translates to CASSETGSYNEQFF.

The chain links TRBV4-3 to TRBJ2-2; 10 nucleotides agree with TRBD2. CDR1 LGHNA and CDR2 YSLEER come from the germline V gene. The CDR3 totals 18 residues. V lost 0 bases, J lost 7 bases, and 11 bases stayed unmatched. CDR3 sequence (DNA): TGCGCCAGCAGCCAAGAACCTAGCGGGAGCGGAGGGGTCGGGGAGCTGTTTTTT. Amino acid sequence: CASSQEPSGSGGVGELFF.

The V call is TRBV27, the J call TRBJ2-7, with 7 bases fitting TRBD2. Trimming removed 5 bases from V and 6 bases from J; junction bases left unmatched: 16. CDR1 and CDR2 from the germline V gene are MNHEY and SMNVEV (reference sequence). CDR3 length equals 16 residues. CDR3 residues: CASSSRWGGSVSEQYF. The CDR3 nucleotides read TGTGCCAGCAGTAGCCGCTGGGGGGGGAGTGTCAGCGAGCAGTACTTC.

About this clone: Other nucleotide sequences from this sample produce the same CDR3. The chain employs TRBV5-1 and TRBJ2-1; 11 bases match TRBD2. V lost 4 bases and J lost 3; bases outside the gene matches: 3. This CDR3 region has 15 residues. Per the germline V gene, CDR1 is SGHRS and CDR2 is YFSETQ. Here the CDR3 DNA reads TGCGCCAGCAGCGACGGGACTAGCGGCTACAATGAGCAGTTCTTC. It translates to CASSDGTSGYNEQFF.

J is TRBJ2-3 and V is TRBV28, with 9 bases that match TRBD2. CDR1 MDHEN and CDR2 SYDVKM come from the germline V gene. Germline trimming cut 3 bases from V and 4 bases from J; bases unmatched to any gene: 8. The CDR3 spans 16 residues. The CDR3 sequence is CASSFLIAGVADTQYF. CDR3 nucleotide sequence: TGTGCCAGCAGTTTCCTAATAGCGGGAGTGGCAGATACGCAGTATTTT.

The gene calls are TRBV4-2 and TRBJ2-3; TRBD2 matches at 9 bases. This CDR3 comprises 17 residues. Trimming cost V 0 bases and J 2 bases; bases outside gene matches: 6. Germline V lookup: CDR1 LGHNA, CDR2 YNFKEQ. CDR3: CASSQEGASGNTDTQYF. For the CDR3, the DNA is TGTGCCAGCAGCCAAGAAGGGGCTAGCGGGAACACAGATACGCAGTATTTT.

The rearrangement uses TRBV5-1 and TRBJ2-7, with D possibly being TRBD2 (6 bases). Germline V gene lookup returns CDR1 SGHRS and CDR2 YFSETQ. V was pared by 0 bases and J by 3 bases, with 13 bases between. The CDR3 spans 15 residues. For the CDR3, the DNA is TGCGCCAGCAGCTTGGAACTAGCCACTTTCTACGAGCAGTACTTC. Its translation: CASSLELATFYEQYF.

Relative to its sample, this clone is medium-sized. The V gene is TRBV5-1, the J gene TRBJ2-1; 8 positions match TRBD1. After removal of 4 bases from V and 7 bases from J, the junction contained 10 bases not matched to a gene. The length of the CDR3 is 15 residues. CDR1 is SGHRS, CDR2 YFSETQ, per germline. This CDR3 reads CASSPYRGYTNEQFF. CDR3 in DNA: TGCGCCAGCAGCCCGTACAGGGGGTATACGAATGAGCAGTTCTTC.

The sample holds a few counts of this clone. V usage is TRBV18 and J usage is TRBJ1-1; D ambiguous. The CDR3 contains 13 residues. The germline V and J ends were trimmed by 5 bases and 5 bases, with 12 bases remaining between them. Germline V gives CDR1 KGHSH, CDR2 LQKENI. CDR3 protein: CASSGNTGTEAFF. Here the CDR3 DNA reads TGTGCCAGCTCAGGAAACACGGGAACTGAAGCTTTCTTT.

The V call is TRBV5-1, the J call TRBJ2-7, with D unresolved. CDR3 length: 16 amino acids. V was shortened by 0 bases and J by 0 bases, with 13 bases between the two germline ends. Per the germline V gene, CDR1 is SGHRS and CDR2 is YFSETQ. CDR3 amino acids: CASSLARQRSSYEQYF. DNA for the CDR3: TGCGCCAGCAGCTTGGCCCGTCAGAGGAGCTCCTACGAGCAGTACTTC.

Regarding this clone: An end of the junction differs from the germline gene, which may be a read error. The chain combines TRBV6-4 with TRBJ2-3; D gene ambiguous. The CDR3 length is 14 residues. Germline lookup yields CDR1 MRHNA and CDR2 SNTAGT. The CDR3 DNA reads as TGTGCCAGCAGCCCCGCCGGGCTCACAGATACGCGGTATTTT. Amino acid sequence: CASSPAGLTDTRYF.

V gene TRBV5-1 combines with J gene TRBJ2-7; 14 positions match TRBD2. The length of the CDR3 is 15 residues. Germline values: CDR1 SGHRS, CDR2 YFSETQ. V lost 5 bases to trimming and J lost 6 bases; unmatched junction nucleotides: 7. CDR3 loop: CASRTSGRALGEQYF. The CDR3, as DNA: TGCGCCAGCAGGACTAGCGGGAGGGCCCTCGGCGAGCAGTACTTC.

The gene calls are TRBV7-6 and TRBJ1-5; D call uncertain. The CDR3 has 13 amino acids. Per the germline V gene, CDR1 is SGHVS and CDR2 is FNYEAQ. Trimming stripped 5 bases from V and 6 bases from J, with 11 bases between. The CDR3 bases are TGTGCCAGCAGCCTGGGGTGGGCTCAGCCCCAGCATTTT. This sequence encodes CASSLGWAQPQHF.

V and J are TRBV5-1 and TRBJ2-3; 7 nucleotides match TRBD1. Germline CDR1 and CDR2: SGHRS and YFSETQ. The V gene end was trimmed by 0 bases and the J gene end by 5 bases; junction bases not matched to a gene: 6. The CDR3 has 15 amino acids. CDR3 amino acids: CASSLAGQVGDTQYF. The CDR3 DNA follows: TGCGCCAGCAGCTTGGCAGGACAGGTGGGAGATACGCAGTATTTT.

The rearrangement uses TRBV9 and TRBJ2-1, with unresolved D. The CDR3 totals 14 residues. CDR1 is SGDLS and CDR2 is YYNGEE in the germline V gene. V lost 3 bases and J 3 bases, leaving 10 bases between the germline ends. DNA of the CDR3: TGTGCCAGCAGCGACTACCCGGACTACAATGAGCAGTTCTTC. Its protein is CASSDYPDYNEQFF. Full variable domain (rest looked up from reference TRBV9 and TRBJ2-1): DSGVTQTPKHLITATGQRVTLRCSPRSGDLSVYWYQQSLDQGLQFLIQYYNGEERAKGNILERFSAQQFPDLHSELNLSSLELGDSALYFCASSDYPDYNEQFFGPGTRLTVL.

V gene TRBV5-8 combines with J gene TRBJ2-7; D not certain. Trimming left V 5 bases short and J 3 bases short, with 12 bases between. The CDR3 runs to 13 residues. Germline CDR1 reads SGHTS; CDR2 reads YDEGEE. CDR3 region: CASRPRAVYEQYF. CDR3 nucleotides: TGTGCCAGCAGACCCCGGGCGGTCTACGAGCAGTACTTC.

There are a few counts of this clone. The CDR3 DNA is TGTGCCAGTAGTGGACTGCTCAATGAAAAACTGTTTTTT. It translates to CASSGLLNEKLFF. This chain uses TRBV19 with TRBJ1-4; D uncertain. Germline assignment: CDR1 LNHDA and CDR2 SQIVND (reference sequence). V was clipped by 5 bases and J by 5 bases, with 9 bases between them. The CDR3 runs to 13 residues.

V is TRBV9 and J is TRBJ2-1; 11 nucleotides align to TRBD2. The V and J ends lost 4 bases and 6 bases, in that order; junction bases with no gene match: 6. This CDR3 is built from 15 residues. Looked up from germline, CDR1 is SGDLS and CDR2 is YYNGEE. CDR3 sequence reads: CASSPMGLAANEQFF. The CDR3 DNA reads as TGTGCCAGCAGCCCTATGGGACTAGCGGCCAATGAGCAGTTCTTC.

The J gene is TRBJ2-7, the V gene TRBV5-5; D gene uncertain. The V gene lost 1 base and the J gene lost 7 bases, with 9 bases spanning the gap. Germline lookup yields CDR1 SGHKS and CDR2 YYEKEE (reference sequence). CDR3 size: 12 residues. In DNA form, the CDR3 reads TGTGCCAGCAGCTTGCCCAGCCAAGAGCAGTACTTC. Translation: CASSLPSQEQYF.

The V and J genes are TRBV28 and TRBJ2-7; 10 bases align to TRBD1. The tail of the sequence fits TRBJ2-1 better, so the J call may be wrong. The CDR3 covers 16 residues. CDR1 MDHEN and CDR2 SYDVKM come from the germline V gene. In DNA form, the CDR3 reads TGTGCCAGCAGGCGGACAGGGGGTTATTCGTCGGCTGAGCAGTTCTTC. Its translation is CASRRTGGYSSAEQFF.

This chain connects TRBV5-1 to TRBJ2-2; maybe TRBD1 (5 bases). The V gene lost 6 bases and the J gene lost 2 bases, with 14 bases spanning the gap. Germline-derived CDR1 and CDR2 are SGHRS and YFSETQ. The CDR3 covers 15 residues. The CDR3 loop is CASTSGNLNTGELFF. In DNA form, the CDR3 reads TGCGCCAGCACCTCAGGGAACCTTAACACCGGGGAGCTGTTTTTT.

The chain combines TRBV28 with TRBJ1-2, with 9 bases identical to TRBD1. The CDR3 is 14 amino acids. V lost 5 bases, J lost 5 bases, and 6 bases stayed unmatched. CDR1 and CDR2 (germline): MDHEN, SYDVKM. The CDR3 region is CASSKQGARYGYTF. CDR3 nucleotides: TGTGCCAGCAGTAAACAGGGGGCGCGTTATGGCTACACCTTC.

The gene calls are TRBV27 and TRBJ1-2; 8 nucleotides agree with TRBD1. The CDR3 sequence is 16 residues long. V was clipped by 6 bases and J by 3 bases; unmatched bases: 12. Germline-derived CDR1 and CDR2 are MNHEY and SMNVEV (reference sequence). This CDR3 is CASSPLPGQDHYGYTF. CDR3 coding DNA: TGTGCCAGCAGCCCCCTCCCGGGACAGGACCACTATGGCTACACCTTC.

This rearrangement joins TRBV30 to TRBJ2-3; D assignment may be TRBD1 or TRBD2 (5 bases each). The V end was cut by 6 bases, the J end by 1 base, with 14 bases between. Germline-derived CDR1 and CDR2 are GTSNPN and SVGIG (reference sequence). This CDR3 is 14 amino acids long. The CDR3 spells CACNRDHRTDTQYF. The CDR3 DNA reads TGTGCCTGTAACCGGGACCATCGCACAGATACGCAGTATTTT.

CDR3 bases: TGTGCCAGTAGTATCGGTCAGGGAACCTACGAGCAGTACTTC. Protein sequence: CASSIGQGTYEQYF. V and J are TRBV19 and TRBJ2-7; perhaps TRBD1 as D (5 bases). Germline CDR1 is LNHDA and CDR2 is SQIVND (reference sequence). V gave up 3 bases and J gave up 2 bases, with 11 bases separating them. There are 14 residues in the CDR3.

The gene calls are TRBV27 and TRBJ2-5, with 8 bases aligning to TRBD1. The CDR3 has 15 amino acids. CDR1 is MNHEY and CDR2 is SMNVEV in the germline V gene (reference sequence). V shed 5 bases and J 1 base; nucleotides not matched to a gene: 6. CDR3 amino acids: CASSPRQGIQETQYF. In DNA, the CDR3 is TGTGCCAGCAGTCCACGACAGGGGATCCAAGAGACCCAGTACTTC.